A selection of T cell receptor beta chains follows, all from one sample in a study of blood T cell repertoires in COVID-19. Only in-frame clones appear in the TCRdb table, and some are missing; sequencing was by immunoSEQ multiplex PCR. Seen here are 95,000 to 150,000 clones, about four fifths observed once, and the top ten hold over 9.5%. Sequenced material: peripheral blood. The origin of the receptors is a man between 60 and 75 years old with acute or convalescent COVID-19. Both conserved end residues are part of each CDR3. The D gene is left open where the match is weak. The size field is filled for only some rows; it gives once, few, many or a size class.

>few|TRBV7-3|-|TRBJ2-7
TGTGCCAGCAGCTTAATGCCCCCCCCGGGGGGCTTCGACGAGCAGTACTTC
CASSLMPPPGGFDEQYF
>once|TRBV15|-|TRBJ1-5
TGTGCCACCAGCCGCGCAGGAGGACGAGCTCAGCCCCAGCATTTT
CATSRAGGRAQPQHF
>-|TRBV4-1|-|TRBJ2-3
TGCGCCAGCAGCCAAGGCCAGGACAGTAGCACAGATACGCAGTATTTT
CASSQGQDSSTDTQYF
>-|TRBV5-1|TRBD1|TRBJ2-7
TGCGCCAGCAGGCCCGGGACAGGGCTTGAGCAGTACTTC
CASRPGTGLEQYF
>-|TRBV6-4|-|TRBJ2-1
TGTGCCAGCAGTGAAGGGGCGTGGCCCTACAATGAGCAGTTCTTC
CASSEGAWPYNEQFF
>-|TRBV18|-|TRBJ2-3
TGTGCCAGCTCACCAAGCGAAATCGATACGCAGTATTTT
CASSPSEIDTQYF
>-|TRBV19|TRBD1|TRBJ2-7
TGTGCCAGTAGGAGATACGGGACAGAGACCTACGAGCAGTACTTC
CASRRYGTETYEQYF
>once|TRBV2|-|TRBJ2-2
TGTGCCAGCAGGGAGGTGGGAACCGGGGAGCTGTTTTTT
CASREVGTGELFF
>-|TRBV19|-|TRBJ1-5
TGTGCCAGTAGTGTCAGGGTTGCTCAGCCCCAGCATTTT
CASSVRVAQPQHF
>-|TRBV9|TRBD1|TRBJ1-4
TGTGCCAGCAGCGTAGCCGGGACAGGGGGCGAAAAACTGTTTTTT
CASSVAGTGGEKLFF
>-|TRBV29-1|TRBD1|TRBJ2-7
TGCAGCGTAGACAGGGGCTACGAGCAGTACTTC
CSVDRGYEQYF
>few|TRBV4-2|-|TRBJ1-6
TGTGCCAGCAGCCGAGGACAGAGCTCCTATAATTCACCCCTCCACTTT
CASSRGQSSYNSPLHF
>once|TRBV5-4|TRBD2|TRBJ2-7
TGTGCCAGCAGCTTATGGCGGGAGGCAACCTACGAGCAGTACTTC
CASSLWREATYEQYF
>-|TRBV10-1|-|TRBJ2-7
TGCGCCAGCCAACCCCCAAGGAGGGTTAGCTCCTACGAGCAGTACTTC
CASQPPRRVSSYEQYF
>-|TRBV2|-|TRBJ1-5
TGTGCCAGCAGCCTGCACGGGGATAAGCAGCCCCAGCATTTT
CASSLHGDKQPQHF